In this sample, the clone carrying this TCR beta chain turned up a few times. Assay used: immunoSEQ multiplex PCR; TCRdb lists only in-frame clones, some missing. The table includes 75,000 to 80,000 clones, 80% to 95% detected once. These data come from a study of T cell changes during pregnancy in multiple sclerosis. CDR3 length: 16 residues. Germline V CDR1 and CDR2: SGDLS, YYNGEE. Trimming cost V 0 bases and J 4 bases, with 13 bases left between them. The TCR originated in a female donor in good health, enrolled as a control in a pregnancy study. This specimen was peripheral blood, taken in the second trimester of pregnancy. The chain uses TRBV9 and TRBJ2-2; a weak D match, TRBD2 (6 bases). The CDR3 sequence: CASSVAIGGGTGELFF. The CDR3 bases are TGTGCCAGCAGCGTAGCCATCGGGGGAGGCACCGGGGAGCTGTTTTTT.